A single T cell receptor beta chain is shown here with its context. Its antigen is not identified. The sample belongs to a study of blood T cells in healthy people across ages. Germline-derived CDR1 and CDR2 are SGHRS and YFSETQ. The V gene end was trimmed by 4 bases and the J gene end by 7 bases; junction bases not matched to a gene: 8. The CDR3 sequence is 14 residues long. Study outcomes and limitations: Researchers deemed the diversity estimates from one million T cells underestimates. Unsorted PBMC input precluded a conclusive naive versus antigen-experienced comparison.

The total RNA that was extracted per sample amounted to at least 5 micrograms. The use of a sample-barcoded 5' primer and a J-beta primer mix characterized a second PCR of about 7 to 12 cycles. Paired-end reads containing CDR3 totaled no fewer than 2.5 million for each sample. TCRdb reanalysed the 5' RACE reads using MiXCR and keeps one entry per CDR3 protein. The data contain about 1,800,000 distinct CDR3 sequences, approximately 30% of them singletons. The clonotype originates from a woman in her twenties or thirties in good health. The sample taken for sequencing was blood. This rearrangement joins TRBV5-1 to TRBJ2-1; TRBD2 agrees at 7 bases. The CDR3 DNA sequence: TGCGCCAGCAGCCCCGGGGGGAGACGGAATGAGCAGTTCTTC. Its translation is CASSPGGRRNEQFF.